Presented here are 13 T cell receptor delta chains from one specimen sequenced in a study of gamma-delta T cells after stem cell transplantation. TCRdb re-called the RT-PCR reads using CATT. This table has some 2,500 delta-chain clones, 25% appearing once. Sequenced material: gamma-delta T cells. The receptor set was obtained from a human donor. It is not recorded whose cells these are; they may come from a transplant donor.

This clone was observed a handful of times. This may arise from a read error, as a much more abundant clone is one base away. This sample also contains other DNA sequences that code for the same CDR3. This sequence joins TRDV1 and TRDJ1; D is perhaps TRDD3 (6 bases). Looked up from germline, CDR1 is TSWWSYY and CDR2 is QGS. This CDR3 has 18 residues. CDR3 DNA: TGTGCTCTTGGTACAAATCCGGGGAGAGATACGCGCACCGATAAACTCATCTTC. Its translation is CALGTNPGRDTRTDKLIF.

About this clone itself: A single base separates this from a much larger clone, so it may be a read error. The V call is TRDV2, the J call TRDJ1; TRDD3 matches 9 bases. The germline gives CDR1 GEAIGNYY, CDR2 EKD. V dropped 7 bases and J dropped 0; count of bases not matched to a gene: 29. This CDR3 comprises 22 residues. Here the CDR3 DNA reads TGTGCCTGCGCCACCCGGAATCCTCCTTACTGGGGGACAAGGCTCTACACCGATAAACTCATCTTT. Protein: CACATRNPPYWGTRLYTDKLIF.

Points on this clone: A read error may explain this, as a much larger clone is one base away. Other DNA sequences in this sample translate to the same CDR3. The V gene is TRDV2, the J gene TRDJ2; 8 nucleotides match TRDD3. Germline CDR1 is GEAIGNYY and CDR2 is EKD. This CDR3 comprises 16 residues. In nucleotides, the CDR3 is TGTGCCTGTGACGATCAGACTGGGGGGTTGACGGCACAACTCTTCTTT. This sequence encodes CACDDQTGGLTAQLFF.

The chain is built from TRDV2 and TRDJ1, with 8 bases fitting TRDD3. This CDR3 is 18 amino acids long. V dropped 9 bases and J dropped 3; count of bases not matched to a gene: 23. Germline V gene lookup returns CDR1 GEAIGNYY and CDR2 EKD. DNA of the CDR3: TGTGCCACCTTAGTCGGACACCGGGAGGCTGGGGGAGCCGATAAACTCATCTTT. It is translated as CATLVGHREAGGADKLIF.

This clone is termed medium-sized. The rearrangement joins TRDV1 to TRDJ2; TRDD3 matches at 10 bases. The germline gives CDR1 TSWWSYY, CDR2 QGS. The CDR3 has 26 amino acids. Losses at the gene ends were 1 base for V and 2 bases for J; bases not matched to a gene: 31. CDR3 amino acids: CALGEPAFLPSSKAYWGILLTAQLFF. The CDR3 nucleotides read TGTGCTCTTGGGGAACCGGCCTTCCTCCCATCGTCTAAAGCTTACTGGGGGATCCTCTTGACAGCACAACTCTTCTTT.

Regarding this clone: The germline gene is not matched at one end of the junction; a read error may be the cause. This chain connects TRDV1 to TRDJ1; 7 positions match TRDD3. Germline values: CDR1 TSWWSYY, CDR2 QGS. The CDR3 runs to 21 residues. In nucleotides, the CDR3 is TGTGCTGTTGGGGAACTTAAGTCAACCCACTGGGGATCCAGGCCCGCCGATAAACTCATCTTT. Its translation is CAVGELKSTHWGSRPADKLIF.

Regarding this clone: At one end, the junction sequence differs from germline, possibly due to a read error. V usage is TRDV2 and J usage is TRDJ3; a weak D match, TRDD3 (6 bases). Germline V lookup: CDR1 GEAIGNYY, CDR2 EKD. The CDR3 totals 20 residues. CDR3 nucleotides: TGTGCCTGTGACACTCCGTGGGGGTCACCACCCTCCTGTGACACCCGCCAGATGTTTTTC. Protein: CACDTPWGSPPSCDTRQMFF.

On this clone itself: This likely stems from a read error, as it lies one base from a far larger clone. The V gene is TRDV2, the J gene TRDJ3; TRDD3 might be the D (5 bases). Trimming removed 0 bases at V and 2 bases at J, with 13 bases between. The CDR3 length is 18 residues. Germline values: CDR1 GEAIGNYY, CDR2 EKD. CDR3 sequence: CACDTGYWRAWDTRQMFF. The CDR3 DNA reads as TGTGCCTGTGACACCGGTTACTGGAGAGCCTGGGACACCCGACAGATGTTTTTC.

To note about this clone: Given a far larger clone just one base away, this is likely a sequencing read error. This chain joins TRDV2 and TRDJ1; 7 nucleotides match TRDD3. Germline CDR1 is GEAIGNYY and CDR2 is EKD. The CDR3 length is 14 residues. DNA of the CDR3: TGTGCCAGTGACACCGGGGGATACACCGATAAACTCATCTTT. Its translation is CASDTGGYTDKLIF.

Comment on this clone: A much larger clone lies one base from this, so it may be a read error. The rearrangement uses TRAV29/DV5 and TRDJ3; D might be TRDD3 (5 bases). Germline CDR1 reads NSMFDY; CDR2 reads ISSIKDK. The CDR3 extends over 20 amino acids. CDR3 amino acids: CAVSAFRKSSLLGDTRQMFF. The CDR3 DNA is TGTGCAGTAAGCGCGTTTCGAAAGTCCTCTCTACTGGGGGACACCCGACAGATGTTTTTC.

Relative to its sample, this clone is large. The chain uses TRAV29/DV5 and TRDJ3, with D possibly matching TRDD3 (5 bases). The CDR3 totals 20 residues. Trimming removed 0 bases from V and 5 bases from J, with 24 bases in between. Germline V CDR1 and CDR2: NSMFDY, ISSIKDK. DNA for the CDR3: TGTGCAGCAAGCGCGTTTCGAAAGTCCTCTCTACTGGGGGACACCCGACAGATGTTTTTC. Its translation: CAASAFRKSSLLGDTRQMFF.

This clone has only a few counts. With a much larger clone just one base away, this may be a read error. CDR3: CACDTVASVRYNTHKLIF. As DNA, the CDR3 is TGTGCCTGTGACACCGTCGCGTCTGTTCGATACAACACCCATAAACTCATCTTT. The chain combines TRDV2 with TRDJ1; tentative D call: TRDD3 (5 bases). This CDR3 has 18 residues. Germline-derived CDR1 and CDR2 are GEAIGNYY and EKD.

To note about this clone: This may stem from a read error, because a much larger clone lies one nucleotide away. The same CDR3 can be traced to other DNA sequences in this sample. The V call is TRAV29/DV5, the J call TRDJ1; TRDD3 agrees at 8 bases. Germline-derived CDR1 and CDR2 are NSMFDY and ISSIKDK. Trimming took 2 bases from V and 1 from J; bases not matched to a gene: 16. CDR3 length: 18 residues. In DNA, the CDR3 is TGTGCAGCAAGGGCTTTTTCGTACTGGGGGGTTTCCACCGATAAACTCATCTTT. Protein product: CAARAFSYWGVSTDKLIF.